The clone carrying this T cell receptor (beta chain) was counted at least ten times. Its specificity is not known. The sample belongs to a study of T cells in Graves' hyperthyroidism and ophthalmopathy. Study-wide points: Among clonotypes expanded in thyroid above 0.001, most were also found in blood.

This CDR3 is built from 15 residues. V was pared by 6 bases and J by 1 base, with 8 bases of the junction left unmatched. CDR1 MDHEN and CDR2 SYDVKM come from the germline V gene. What was amplified from RNA transcripts were TCR beta CDR3 regions. HTBI primers drove first-round RT-PCR of the TCR CDR3. TCRdb ran MiXCR on the multiplex PCR reads and lists one entry per CDR3 protein. The sample has about 290,000 distinct CDR3 sequences, 13% seen once. The rearrangement uses TRBV28 and TRBJ2-7; 8 nucleotides agree with TRBD2. This receptor was identified in a woman aged 25 to 39 with Graves' hyperthyroidism that later progressed to Graves' ophthalmopathy. Sequenced input: blood. This chain's CDR3 is CASSGEREFSYEQYF. Written as DNA, the CDR3 is TGTGCCAGCAGCGGGGAGCGGGAGTTTTCCTACGAGCAGTACTTC. The whole variable domain, remainder taken from reference TRBV28 and TRBJ2-7, is DVKVTQSSRYLVKRTGEKVFLECVQDMDHENMFWYRQDPGLGLRLIYFSYDVKMKEKGDIPEGYSVSREKKERFSLILESASTNQTSMYLCASSGEREFSYEQYFGPGTRLTVT.